The clone carrying this T cell receptor (beta chain) was observed a single time. The antigen is not known. Other DNA sequences in the same sample also yield this CDR3. Germline V lookup: CDR1 SQVTM, CDR2 ANQGSEA. The CDR3 is 12 residues long. Trimming shortened V by 6 bases and J by 0 bases, and 9 bases separated the two germline ends. Sequencing was performed with immunoSEQ multiplex PCR; in TCRdb, only in-frame clones are kept and a portion is missing. Here the sample spans almost 700,000 clones, under 95% being singletons. These data come from a study of shared clonotypes between healthy human individuals. Findings and caveats of the study: At large depth, rarefaction still showed sorted-subset sequencing to be incomplete. Between a handful of donors, naive CD4 clonotypes were shared at a level of about 5%.

Positively selected for CCR7, the CD45RO-negative cells used as naive CD8 cells excluded terminally differentiated effector memory CD45RA+ cells. All donors qualified as healthy HIV-negative adults and had experienced no recent acute infections or vaccinations. Sequencing used naive CD8+ T cells sorted from blood. The origin of this receptor is a man aged 30 to 45 in good health. The chain couples TRBV29-1 to TRBJ2-7; D unresolved. The CDR3 region is CSVVDNSYEQYF. The CDR3 coding sequence is TGCAGCGTGGTCGACAACTCCTACGAGCAGTACTTC.